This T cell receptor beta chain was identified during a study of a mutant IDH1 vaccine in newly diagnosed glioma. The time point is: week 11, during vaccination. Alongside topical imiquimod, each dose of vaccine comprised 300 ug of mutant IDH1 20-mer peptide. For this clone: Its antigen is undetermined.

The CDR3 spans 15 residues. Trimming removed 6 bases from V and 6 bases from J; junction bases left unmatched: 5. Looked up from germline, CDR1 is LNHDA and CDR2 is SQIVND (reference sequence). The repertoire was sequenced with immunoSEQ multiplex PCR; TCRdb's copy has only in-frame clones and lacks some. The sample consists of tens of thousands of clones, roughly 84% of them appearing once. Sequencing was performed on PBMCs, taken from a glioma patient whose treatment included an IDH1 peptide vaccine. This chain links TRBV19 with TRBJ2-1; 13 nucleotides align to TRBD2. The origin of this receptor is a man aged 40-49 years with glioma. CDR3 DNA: TGTGCCAGTAGGCCTACTAGCGGGAGGGCCAATGAGCAGTTCTTC. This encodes CASRPTSGRANEQFF.